This T cell receptor (beta chain) originates from a study of shared clonotypes between healthy human individuals. Whole-study findings and limits: Depth of sequencing was expected to influence donor clonotype sharing.

Worth noting for this clone: The antigen remains undetermined.

The test was conducted at deep level. The protocol was immunoSEQ multiplex PCR, while the TCRdb copy is restricted to in-frame clones and leaves out a portion. The sample shows about 480,000 clones, roughly 79% of them seen only once. The V and J ends lost 1 base and 2 bases respectively, with 12 bases between them. The CDR3 consists of 15 residues. Germline V lookup: CDR1 SGHRS, CDR2 YFSETQ. This TCR was sampled from a woman aged 40 to 55 in good health. Some clones in this sample may be carry-over from other donors' samples. Specimen: PBMCs. The chain is built from TRBV5-1 and TRBJ2-5, with TRBD2 as a possible D gene (7 bases). The CDR3 DNA sequence: TGCGCCAGCAGCTTGACAGCGGGACAACAAGAGACCCAGTACTTC. Its translation: CASSLTAGQQETQYF.